The 27 T cell receptor beta chains given below trace back to one sample, sequenced in a study of metastatic and nonmetastatic thyroid tumors. None of the patients had undergone any treatment ahead of thyroid surgery. Through MiXCR, TCRdb re-clonotyped the PCR reads. Of 9,500 or so clones listed, approximately 33% were seen once; the top ten hold more than 4.5%. Specimen: tumor tissue. Receptors were obtained from a female donor with papillary thyroid cancer or a benign thyroid nodule (not recorded which). Some clones in this sample may be carry-over from other donors' samples.

This clone turned up a few times. This chain uses TRBV18 with TRBJ2-3; 8 bases fit TRBD1. V lost 3 bases to trimming and J lost 1 base; unmatched junction nucleotides: 6. This CDR3 has 16 residues. Germline V gene lookup returns CDR1 KGHSH and CDR2 LQKENI. CDR3: CASSPVMDRGTDTQYF. The CDR3 coding sequence is TGTGCCAGCTCACCTGTTATGGACAGGGGCACAGATACGCAGTATTTT.

CDR3 coding DNA: TGTGCCAGCTCACAACAGGGGGCCTCCTTAGGCGAGCAGTACTTC. It is translated as CASSQQGASLGEQYF. The rearrangement uses TRBV18 and TRBJ2-7; TRBD1 matches 9 bases. With 4 bases clipped from V and 6 bases from J, the junction kept 10 bases outside the gene matches. This CDR3 comprises 15 residues. CDR1 and CDR2 from the germline V gene are KGHSH and LQKENI.

Only a few counts were recorded for this clone. The rearrangement links TRBV28 to TRBJ2-7; 7 positions match TRBD2. Germline V CDR1 and CDR2: MDHEN, SYDVKM. V shed 3 bases, J shed 5 bases, and the junction held 19 bases outside the gene matches. The CDR3 has 18 amino acids. CDR3 sequence (DNA): TGTGCCAGCAGTTTCATTGAGTCAGCGGGACCCTACCTCCACGAGCAGTACTTC. Translating gives CASSFIESAGPYLHEQYF.

The chain combines TRBV5-1 with TRBJ2-5, with TRBD2 matching over 8 bases. Germline V gene lookup returns CDR1 SGHRS and CDR2 YFSETQ. This CDR3 has 14 residues. J was trimmed by 5 bases and V by 6 bases; bases with no gene match: 9. The CDR3 DNA reads TGCGCCAGCACCGTTGCGGGGGGCGCGGAGACCCAGTACTTC. It is translated as CASTVAGGAETQYF.

V usage is TRBV20-1 and J usage is TRBJ2-1; 8 nucleotides align to TRBD1. This CDR3 is 16 amino acids long. The trim removed 4 bases at V and 0 bases at J, leaving 8 bases unmatched. Germline loops: CDR1 DFQATT, CDR2 SNEGSKA (reference sequence). The DNA of the CDR3 is TGCAGTGCTATAGCGTCAGGGGGCGCCTCCTACAATGAGCAGTTCTTC. This codes for CSAIASGGASYNEQFF.

By frequency in the sample, this clone is medium-sized. The V call is TRBV7-9, the J call TRBJ1-2; D remains unclear. Trimming cost V 1 base and J 1 base, with 7 bases left between them. Germline loops: CDR1 SEHNR, CDR2 FQNEAQ (reference sequence). CDR3 length: 14 residues. CDR3 coding DNA: TGTGCCAGCAGCTTAGGCGGGGATAACTATGGCTACACCTTC. This sequence encodes CASSLGGDNYGYTF.

The rearrangement links TRBV3-1 to TRBJ2-7; D is undetermined. With 2 bases removed from V and 0 bases from J, the gap between germline ends came to 5 bases. Germline loops: CDR1 LGHDT, CDR2 YNNKEL (reference sequence). This CDR3 has 13 residues. DNA for the CDR3: TGTGCCAGCAGCCAACTCAGCTCCTACGAGCAGTACTTC. It translates to CASSQLSSYEQYF.

By share of the sample, this clone is medium-sized. The V gene is TRBV7-2, the J gene TRBJ2-1, with D possibly called TRBD1 or TRBD2 (5 bases each). V lost 4 bases, J lost 5 bases, and 9 bases lay in between. Germline V lookup: CDR1 SGHTA, CDR2 FQGNSA. CDR3 length: 13 amino acids. CDR3 amino acids: CASSSGPHNEQFF. The CDR3 DNA is TGTGCCAGCAGCTCGGGGCCTCACAATGAGCAGTTCTTC.

The chain has TRBV6-1 and TRBJ1-3; a weak D match, TRBD1 (6 bases). V dropped 2 bases and J dropped 5 bases, with 16 bases sitting between them. The CDR3 loop spans 16 amino acids. Germline-derived CDR1 and CDR2 are MNHNS and SASEGT. In nucleotides, the CDR3 is TGTGCCAGCAGTGAACGGGGCAGGGGAGGAAGAAACACCATATATTTT. Its protein is CASSERGRGGRNTIYF.

This clone appeared once. This chain joins TRBV12-3 or TRBV12-4 and TRBJ2-7, with D perhaps matching TRBD1 or TRBD2 (5 bases each). This CDR3 region has 15 residues. Deletions cut 6 bases from V and 2 bases from J, with 17 bases between. The DNA for the CDR3 is TGTGCCAGCAGCTCCGACCGGGACGGACCCTACGAGCAGTACTTC. It yields the protein CASSSDRDGPYEQYF.

This clone was seen many times. The chain employs TRBV6-1 and TRBJ1-5; D not certain. V was cut by 8 bases and J by 5 bases, with 10 bases left in between. This CDR3 spans 12 amino acids. The germline gives CDR1 MNHNS, CDR2 SASEGT. CDR3: CASGDYDQPQHF. The CDR3 DNA reads as TGTGCCAGCGGGGATTATGATCAGCCCCAGCATTTT.

J is TRBJ2-5 and V is TRBV19; D uncertain. Germline assignment: CDR1 LNHDA and CDR2 SQIVND (reference sequence). The ends were cut back, 2 bases at V and 6 bases at J, with 1 base in the middle. CDR3 size: 10 residues. CDR3 DNA: TGTGCCAGTAGTATACAGACCCAGTACTTC. This encodes CASSIQTQYF.

The rearrangement links TRBV30 to TRBJ2-4; TRBD2 matches at 8 bases. This CDR3 has 17 residues. V trimming: 4 bases; J trimming: 1 base; junction bases outside the gene matches: 12. Germline values: CDR1 GTSNPN, CDR2 SVGIG (reference sequence). The DNA for the CDR3 is TGTGCCTGGAAGACTAGCGTTGGGGGTCGGGCCAAAAACATTCAGTACTTC. Its protein product is CAWKTSVGGRAKNIQYF.

This clone has only a few counts. The rearrangement links TRBV6-4 to TRBJ2-3, with 14 bases lining up with TRBD2. Germline values: CDR1 MRHNA, CDR2 SNTAGT. The length of the CDR3 is 18 residues. Trimming at V came to 7 bases and at J to 3 bases, leaving 12 bases not matched to a gene. CDR3 sequence: CASNPGTSGSLGTDTQYF. CDR3 DNA sequence: TGTGCCAGCAACCCAGGGACTAGCGGGAGCCTTGGAACAGATACGCAGTATTTT.

In this sample, this clone is large. The chain couples TRBV28 to TRBJ2-7; a weak D match, TRBD2 (6 bases). Germline CDR1 MDHEN, CDR2 SYDVKM. V was pared by 3 bases and J by 2 bases, with 20 bases between. The CDR3 covers 17 residues. The chain's CDR3 is CASSFNPSASKTYEQYF. The DNA for the CDR3 is TGTGCCAGCAGTTTTAACCCTAGCGCTAGTAAAACCTACGAGCAGTACTTC.

This clone was seen only a few times. This chain connects TRBV28 to TRBJ1-1; the D gene is possibly TRBD1 (5 bases). The CDR3 totals 13 residues. Germline CDR1 and CDR2: MDHEN and SYDVKM. V dropped 5 bases and J dropped 9 bases, with 16 bases sitting between them. CDR3 DNA sequence: TGTGCCAGCAGTCCTAACGACAGACCAAAAGCTTTCTTT. Translated: CASSPNDRPKAFF.

This clone was detected a few times. The genes are TRBV27 and TRBJ2-7; the match to TRBD1 covers 8 bases. The V gene's germline CDR1 is MNHEY and CDR2 SMNVEV (reference sequence). V trimming: 7 bases; J trimming: 7 bases; junction bases outside the gene matches: 12. The CDR3 spans 14 residues. CDR3 sequence reads: CASKPGQEFVEQYF. The CDR3 region has the DNA TGTGCCAGCAAACCGGGACAGGAGTTCGTAGAGCAGTACTTC.

A few counts support this clone. This CDR3 reads CASSNQAATNEKLFF. Written as DNA, the CDR3 is TGTGCCAGTAGTAATCAAGCAGCAACTAATGAAAAACTGTTTTTT. The chain couples TRBV19 to TRBJ1-4; D is uncertain. Between the trimmed V and J ends, which lost 4 bases and 0 bases, there was a span of 9 bases. The CDR3 runs to 15 residues. Germline assignment: CDR1 LNHDA and CDR2 SQIVND (reference sequence).

The DNA of the CDR3 is TGCGCCAGCAGCTTGGGGACAGTCATGAACACTGAAGCTTTCTTT. This encodes CASSLGTVMNTEAFF. The gene calls are TRBV5-1 and TRBJ1-1, with D perhaps TRBD1 (6 bases). With 0 bases removed from V and 0 bases from J, the gap between germline ends came to 9 bases. CDR3 length: 15 residues. Germline CDR1 SGHRS, CDR2 YFSETQ. The variable domain in full, completed from reference TRBV5-1 and TRBJ1-1, reads KAGVTQTPRYLIKTRGQQVTLSCSPISGHRSVSWYQQTPGQGLQFLFEYFSETQRNKGNFPGRFSGRQFSNSRSEMNVSTLELGDSALYLCASSLGTVMNTEAFFGQGTRLTVV.

This clone has a handful of counts. The V gene is TRBV14, the J gene TRBJ2-5; D remains unclear. Per the germline V gene, CDR1 is SGHDN and CDR2 is FVKESK. The CDR3 extends over 14 amino acids. The V end lost 0 bases, the J end lost 1 base, and 6 bases lay between the germline ends. The CDR3 DNA follows: TGTGCCAGCAGCCAAGACAGCTCCCAAGAGACCCAGTACTTC. It specifies CASSQDSSQETQYF.

In regard to this clone: A junction boundary mismatches the germline segment, possibly from a read error. As DNA, the CDR3 is TGTTCCTGGAGTGTATCTGGAGCCAAAGACATTCAGTACTTC. It is translated as CSWSVSGAKDIQYF. The chain employs TRBV30 and TRBJ2-4; D uncertain. Looked up from germline, CDR1 is GTSNPN and CDR2 is SVGIG (reference sequence). The CDR3 runs 14 residues.

The sample holds many counts of this clone. The chain employs TRBV7-6 and TRBJ2-2; D is undetermined. V was clipped by 4 bases and J by 4 bases, with 1 base between them. CDR1 SGHVS and CDR2 FNYEAQ come from the germline V gene. The CDR3 is 11 amino acids. Here the CDR3 reads CASSSTGELFF. The CDR3 DNA reads as TGTGCCAGCAGCTCCACCGGGGAGCTGTTTTTT.

The V call is TRBV7-8, the J call TRBJ2-5; 12 nucleotides line up with TRBD2. Per germline, CDR1 SGHVS and CDR2 FQNEAQ. J was trimmed by 6 bases and V by 2 bases; bases with no gene match: 4. This CDR3 has 15 residues. This chain's CDR3 is CASSLRLAGVQTQYF. In DNA form, the CDR3 reads TGTGCCAGCAGCTTACGACTAGCGGGAGTTCAGACCCAGTACTTC.

By share of the sample, this clone is medium-sized (0.01 to 0.1%). The chain has TRBV3-1 and TRBJ1-2; D gene unclear. The CDR3 is 11 residues long. Germline V lookup: CDR1 LGHDT, CDR2 YNNKEL (reference sequence). With 2 bases removed from V and 8 bases from J, the gap between germline ends came to 6 bases. CDR3: CASSQRGGYTF. The CDR3 coding sequence is TGTGCCAGCAGCCAAAGAGGGGGCTACACCTTC.

The chain uses TRBV18 and TRBJ2-7; TRBD2 aligns across 11 bases. This CDR3 has 15 residues. The junction had 10 bases not matched to a gene; V was cut back by 8 bases and J by 4 bases. In germline, CDR1 is KGHSH, CDR2 LQKENI. The CDR3 bases are TGTGCCAGCGGTATAGCGGGAGGGCCAGGGTACGAGCAGTACTTC. It is translated as CASGIAGGPGYEQYF.

A word on this clone: This CDR3 is missing its conserved last phenylalanine or tryptophan, likely due to a read error. The J gene is TRBJ1-2, the V gene TRBV2; D unclear. Between the trimmed V and J ends, which lost 7 bases and 5 bases, there was a span of 17 bases. The CDR3 has 14 amino acids. Germline-derived CDR1 and CDR2 are SNHLY and FYNNEI. DNA for the CDR3: TGTGCCAGCACGCGGGGAGGCGGGGAATATGGCTACACCATC. Amino acids: CASTRGGGEYGYTI.

The chain combines TRBV5-6 with TRBJ1-2; 7 bases line up with TRBD1. After removal of 8 bases from V and 3 bases from J, the junction contained 10 bases not matched to a gene. Germline V gene data show CDR1 as SGHDT and CDR2 as YYEEEE. This CDR3 region has 14 residues. DNA for the CDR3: TGTGCCAGTAGCCCGATAGGGGGCGACTATGGCTACACCTTC. As protein: CASSPIGGDYGYTF.